This TCR beta chain was captured by sequencing in a study of T cells after posttransplantation cyclophosphamide. Study outcomes and limitations: Recipient CMV seropositivity and CMV reactivation strongly tracked TRB clonality.

Cells defined as naive were viable CD3+CD4+ or CD3+CD8+ and CCR7+CD45RA+CD45RO-CD95-CD27+CD28+. Some clones are missing from TCRdb's copy, which holds only in-frame ones; the method was immunoSEQ multiplex PCR. This sample has tens of thousands of clones, with over 95% found just once. This clone was counted a single time. Its target is not known. The CDR3 has 15 amino acids. Germline lookup yields CDR1 SGHAT and CDR2 FQNNGV. The ends lost 4 bases at V and 4 bases at J; junction bases unmatched: 9. Material for sequencing was naive CD4+ T cells sorted from PBMCs. The gene calls are TRBV11-2 and TRBJ1-2, with TRBD1 matching over 7 bases. This clonotype was obtained from a middle-aged man in good health, CMV-negative, and a related stem cell transplant donor. This CDR3 is CASSSGQARAYGYTF. DNA for the CDR3: TGTGCCAGCAGCTCCGGACAGGCCCGGGCCTATGGCTACACCTTC.